This T cell receptor (beta chain) emerged from a study of beta chain features in type 1 diabetes. Study findings and constraints: When Type 1 diabetes patients were examined, their TCRB CDR3s proved moderately but significantly shorter in all four CD4+ subsets.

This clone was seen only a few times. The antigen remains undetermined. Sequenced material consisted of expressed TCRB transcripts (all of the isolated RNA was reverse transcribed). The table came from immunoSEQ multiplex PCR; TCRdb's copy has only in-frame clones and leaves some out. Of some 350,000 clones in the sample, approximately 15% were seen once. Germline lookup yields CDR1 SGHRS and CDR2 YFSETQ. The CDR3 is made up of 15 amino acids. Trimming took 3 bases from V and 3 from J; bases not matched to a gene: 9. The rearrangement joins TRBV5-1 to TRBJ2-7; TRBD1 matches at 7 bases. The receptor was isolated from a woman between 18 and 29 years old with type 1 diabetes. Sequenced sample: naive CD4+ T cells from blood. This CDR3 is CASSYTTGSDYEQYF. The CDR3 DNA follows: TGCGCCAGCAGCTACACGACAGGGTCTGACTACGAGCAGTACTTC. Complete variable domain (other parts from reference TRBV5-1 and TRBJ2-7): KAGVTQTPRYLIKTRGQQVTLSCSPISGHRSVSWYQQTPGQGLQFLFEYFSETQRNKGNFPGRFSGRQFSNSRSEMNVSTLELGDSALYLCASSYTTGSDYEQYFGPGTRLTVT.